This T cell receptor beta chain was retrieved from a study of blood T cells in healthy people across ages. V lost 4 bases, J lost 13 bases, and 14 bases lay in between. Germline CDR1 LGHDT, CDR2 YNNKEL (reference sequence). This CDR3 contains 12 residues. A second PCR, run for roughly 7 to 11 cycles, used a sample-barcoded 5' primer plus a J-beta primer mix. No fewer than 3 million CDR3-containing paired-end reads came from each sample. TCRdb re-called the 5' RACE reads through MiXCR, storing one row per CDR3 protein. The sample has 700,000 or so distinct CDR3 sequences; around two fifths are singletons. As for this clonotype: What it binds is not known.

Ten milliliters was the volume of peripheral blood drawn from each donor. Study-wide findings and caveats: Investigators treated diversity estimates from one million T cells as underestimates.

The V gene is TRBV3-1, the J gene TRBJ2-4; possible D gene TRBD1, 5 bases. What was sequenced was blood. This sequence was found in an elderly man in good health. The CDR3 spells CASSPQGVGQYF. CDR3 in DNA: TGTGCCAGCAGCCCTCAGGGTGTTGGGCAGTACTTC. Full variable domain (remainder filled in from reference TRBV3-1 and TRBJ2-4): DTAVSQTPKYLVTQMGNDKSIKCEQNLGHDTMYWYKQDSKKFLKIMFSYNNKELIINETVPNRFSPKSPDKAHLNLHINSLELGDSAVYFCASSPQGVGQYFGAGTRLSVL.